The sequence of this T cell receptor beta chain was determined in a study of PD-L1 blockade in urothelial cancer. The data were produced by immunoSEQ multiplex PCR, yet TCRdb's version contains in-frame clones alone and is incomplete. This table holds some 47,000 clones, around 82% found once. V lost 0 bases, J lost 4 bases, and 13 bases lay in between. The germline CDR1 and CDR2 sequences are SGHRS and YFSETQ. The CDR3 spans 15 residues. This sample comprised PBMCs, obtained around atezolizumab (anti-PD-L1) treatment. The sequence was collected from a man aged 65 to 79 with urothelial cancer. The chain is built from TRBV5-1 and TRBJ1-2; weak D call: TRBD1 (5 bases). In DNA form, the CDR3 reads TGCGCCAGCAGCTTGGGGGGCATAGAGGTCTATGGCTACACCTTC. Amino acid sequence: CASSLGGIEVYGYTF.